These T cell receptor beta chains were read from a single sample in a study of shared clonotypes between healthy human individuals. TCRdb keeps only in-frame clones here, not all; method: immunoSEQ multiplex PCR. The data hold over 2 million clones, with around 92% observed a single time. Sequenced input: naive CD4+ T cells from PBMCs. Source of these receptors: a man aged 18-30 years in good health. Some clones in this sample may be carry-over from other donors' samples. Each CDR3 is given with its conserved first and last residue. A D gene is named only where the DNA matches it firmly. Only some rows state a clone size, as once, few, many or a class for expanded clones.

clone size: NA; V gene: TRBV19; J gene: TRBJ1-5; D gene: NA; CDR3 DNA: TGTGCCAGTCATGCCGGGACCCTGGGGAATCAGCCCCAGCATTTT; CDR3 protein: CASHAGTLGNQPQHF
clone size: NA; V gene: TRBV28; J gene: TRBJ2-7; D gene: NA; CDR3 DNA: TGTGCCAGCAGTTCCATGGGCGGGACCCTGGTCGGGGGTTTATTCGAGCAGTACTTC; CDR3 protein: CASSSMGGTLVGGLFEQYF
clone size: NA; V gene: TRBV29-1; J gene: TRBJ1-1; D gene: NA; CDR3 DNA: TGCAGCGTCGAGAGTTGGAGCAAGAACACTGAAGCTTTCTTT; CDR3 protein: CSVESWSKNTEAFF
clone size: NA; V gene: TRBV6-1; J gene: TRBJ1-5; D gene: NA; CDR3 DNA: TGTGCCAGCAGTGGAAGGATTGAATGGCAGGGTAGATTTATGAGTCAGCCCCAGCATTTT; CDR3 protein: CASSGRIEWQGRFMSQPQHF
clone size: NA; V gene: TRBV28; J gene: TRBJ1-2; D gene: TRBD1; CDR3 DNA: TGTGCCAGCAGTTCTTCACGGCCGGACAGGGGGTACTATGGCTACACCTTC; CDR3 protein: CASSSSRPDRGYYGYTF
clone size: NA; V gene: TRBV5-1; J gene: TRBJ2-7; D gene: TRBD1; CDR3 DNA: TGCGCCAGCAGGAGGACAGGCTACTACGAGCAGTACTTC; CDR3 protein: CASRRTGYYEQYF
clone size: NA; V gene: TRBV7-3; J gene: TRBJ2-1; D gene: TRBD2; CDR3 DNA: TGTGCCAGCAGCTTAACCCGACTAGCGGGAGCGAATGAGCAGTTCTTC; CDR3 protein: CASSLTRLAGANEQFF
clone size: once; V gene: TRBV2; J gene: TRBJ1-4; D gene: TRBD1; CDR3 DNA: TGTGCCAGCACCATGGACAGGGGGCTTTATGAAAAACTGTTTTTT; CDR3 protein: CASTMDRGLYEKLFF
clone size: NA; V gene: TRBV2; J gene: TRBJ2-1; D gene: TRBD2; CDR3 DNA: TGTGCCCCCCGGACGGGAGGGGGCAATGAGCAGTTCTTC; CDR3 protein: CAPRTGGGNEQFF
clone size: once; V gene: TRBV28; J gene: TRBJ2-3; D gene: TRBD2; CDR3 DNA: TGTGCCAGCAAGCGGACTAGCGGGACCACAGATACGCAGTATTTT; CDR3 protein: CASKRTSGTTDTQYF
clone size: NA; V gene: TRBV7-2; J gene: TRBJ2-7; D gene: NA; CDR3 DNA: TGTGCCAGCAGCTCACTCGCGGCGGGATCCTACGAGCAGTACTTC; CDR3 protein: CASSSLAAGSYEQYF
clone size: NA; V gene: TRBV29-1; J gene: TRBJ2-7; D gene: NA; CDR3 DNA: TGCAGCACGACCGGGCGGGCCTCTGCCCAGCAGTACTTC; CDR3 protein: CSTTGRASAQQYF
clone size: once; V gene: TRBV28; J gene: TRBJ1-3; D gene: NA; CDR3 DNA: TGTGCCAGCAGTTTGGGATTCGGCTCTGGAAACACCATATATTTT; CDR3 protein: CASSLGFGSGNTIYF
clone size: NA; V gene: TRBV29-1; J gene: TRBJ2-7; D gene: NA; CDR3 DNA: TGCAGCGTTGTGGGGCTACATTCGGGCACTTCCTACGAGCAGTACTTC; CDR3 protein: CSVVGLHSGTSYEQYF
clone size: NA; V gene: TRBV6-1; J gene: TRBJ2-1; D gene: TRBD2; CDR3 DNA: TGTGCCAGCAGTGAACGCCGACTAGCGGTTAGCTCCTACAATGAGCAGTTCTTC; CDR3 protein: CASSERRLAVSSYNEQFF
clone size: NA; V gene: TRBV2; J gene: TRBJ2-7; D gene: NA; CDR3 DNA: TGTGCCAGCAGCTCGGGACTGGGGAGCTCCTACGAGCAGTACTTC; CDR3 protein: CASSSGLGSSYEQYF
clone size: NA; V gene: TRBV5-1; J gene: TRBJ2-1; D gene: TRBD1; CDR3 DNA: TGCGCCAGCAGCTCAGCACAGGGGGGTAATGAGCAGTTCTTC; CDR3 protein: CASSSAQGGNEQFF
clone size: NA; V gene: TRBV11-2; J gene: TRBJ2-7; D gene: NA; CDR3 DNA: TGTGCCAGCAGAAGGCCTGGACTCAACTTCTACGAGCAGTACTTC; CDR3 protein: CASRRPGLNFYEQYF
clone size: NA; V gene: TRBV11-2; J gene: TRBJ2-1; D gene: TRBD2; CDR3 DNA: TGTGCCAGCAGCTGCGGACTAGCGGGAGGAGAATCGTGCGAGCAGTTCTTC; CDR3 protein: CASSCGLAGGESCEQFF
clone size: few; V gene: TRBV28; J gene: TRBJ2-7; D gene: NA; CDR3 DNA: TGTGCCAGCAGTTTAGGGCTAGCCACACTTTCCTACGAGCAGTACTTC; CDR3 protein: CASSLGLATLSYEQYF
clone size: NA; V gene: TRBV7-8; J gene: TRBJ1-3; D gene: TRBD1; CDR3 DNA: TGTGCCAGCAGCACGGGACAGGGGCGATCTGGAAACACCATATATTTT; CDR3 protein: CASSTGQGRSGNTIYF
clone size: NA; V gene: TRBV7-2; J gene: TRBJ2-2; D gene: NA; CDR3 DNA: TGTGCCAGCAGCTTAGCCGGGGGGCGCACCGGGGAGCTGTTTTTT; CDR3 protein: CASSLAGGRTGELFF
clone size: NA; V gene: TRBV19; J gene: TRBJ1-2; D gene: NA; CDR3 DNA: TGTGCCAGTAGCTCCCACGGGAACTATGGCTACACCTTC; CDR3 protein: CASSSHGNYGYTF
clone size: NA; V gene: TRBV28; J gene: TRBJ2-5; D gene: NA; CDR3 DNA: TGTGCCAGCAGTACCTCCCCGGGACACCGCAACTTC; CDR3 protein: CASSTSPGHRNF
clone size: NA; V gene: TRBV2; J gene: TRBJ1-5; D gene: NA; CDR3 DNA: TGTGCCAGCAGGCCTTCGGCCAATCAGCCCCAGCATTTT; CDR3 protein: CASRPSANQPQHF
clone size: NA; V gene: TRBV6-1; J gene: TRBJ1-1; D gene: NA; CDR3 DNA: TGTGCCAGCAGTGAAGTTCTGAACACTGAAGCTTTCTTT; CDR3 protein: CASSEVLNTEAFF
clone size: NA; V gene: TRBV7-2; J gene: TRBJ2-3; D gene: TRBD2; CDR3 DNA: TGTGCCAGCAGCTTAATGGGACTAGCGCTGAATACGCAGTATTTT; CDR3 protein: CASSLMGLALNTQYF
clone size: NA; V gene: TRBV6-1; J gene: TRBJ2-5; D gene: NA; CDR3 DNA: TGTGCCAGCACCCCCCGATTTCACCCCGGCGAGACCCAGTACTTC; CDR3 protein: CASTPRFHPGETQYF
clone size: few; V gene: TRBV2; J gene: TRBJ1-5; D gene: NA; CDR3 DNA: TGTGCCAGCGACGGCGAAGGAATACAGCCCCAGCATTTT; CDR3 protein: CASDGEGIQPQHF
clone size: NA; V gene: TRBV4-3; J gene: TRBJ2-1; D gene: TRBD2; CDR3 DNA: TGCGCCAGCAGGGGGAGTAGCGGGAGCCATGAGCAGTTCTTC; CDR3 protein: CASRGSSGSHEQFF
clone size: NA; V gene: TRBV6-5; J gene: TRBJ2-7; D gene: NA; CDR3 DNA: TGTGCCAGCAGTTACCGTACAGGGACGACCTACGAGCAGTACTTC; CDR3 protein: CASSYRTGTTYEQYF
clone size: NA; V gene: TRBV7-6; J gene: TRBJ1-2; D gene: NA; CDR3 DNA: TGTGCCACTTCCGCCGGCCCAAACTATGGCTACACCTTC; CDR3 protein: CATSAGPNYGYTF
clone size: NA; V gene: TRBV7-6; J gene: TRBJ1-3; D gene: NA; CDR3 DNA: TGTGCCAGCAGCCGGTTGGGGCAGGGCGCTGGAAACACCATATATTTT; CDR3 protein: CASSRLGQGAGNTIYF
clone size: few; V gene: TRBV21-1; J gene: TRBJ1-2; D gene: NA; CDR3 DNA: TGTGCCAGCAGCAAACCTCGGGGGTCTGGCTACACCTTC; CDR3 protein: CASSKPRGSGYTF
clone size: NA; V gene: TRBV5-6; J gene: TRBJ1-2; D gene: NA; CDR3 DNA: TGTGCCAGCAGCTCTGCGGGGGTCAATGGCTACACCTTC; CDR3 protein: CASSSAGVNGYTF
clone size: NA; V gene: TRBV11-2; J gene: TRBJ2-7; D gene: NA; CDR3 DNA: TGTGCCAGCAGCCAAGAGCGGATTTTCTCCTACGAGCAGTACTTC; CDR3 protein: CASSQERIFSYEQYF
clone size: NA; V gene: TRBV19; J gene: TRBJ1-5; D gene: TRBD1; CDR3 DNA: TGTGCCAGTAGTATGGCGGATTGGGACAGGGCGACTTATATGGCCCAGCATTTT; CDR3 protein: CASSMADWDRATYMAQHF
clone size: once; V gene: TRBV6-1; J gene: TRBJ2-1; D gene: NA; CDR3 DNA: TGTGCCAGCGGCTCCGGACAGACTTACAATGAGCAGTTCTTC; CDR3 protein: CASGSGQTYNEQFF
clone size: NA; V gene: TRBV5-1; J gene: TRBJ2-2; D gene: TRBD2; CDR3 DNA: TGCGCCAGCAGCTTGCCCGGACTAGCGTCGGGTACCGGGGAGCTGTTTTTT; CDR3 protein: CASSLPGLASGTGELFF
clone size: NA; V gene: TRBV7-3; J gene: TRBJ2-7; D gene: NA; CDR3 DNA: TGTGCCAGCAGCTTATATCAGGGGAGCTCCTACGAGCAGTACTTC; CDR3 protein: CASSLYQGSSYEQYF